This T cell receptor beta chain was obtained from a study of blood T cell repertoires in COVID-19. Study details: The origin of the acute and convalescent COVID-19 samples was the United States, Italy and Spain. Sources were T cells, B-cell-depleted T cells, or PBMCs; the material itself was cDNA or gDNA.

Study processing details: Reference gene primer amplification gave estimated nucleated cell counts. Measured with immunoSEQ multiplex PCR; TCRdb has only the in-frame clones, and not every one. V, J and clone size are those of that table, while D and trimming were read from the DNA. The data hold about 65,000 clones, with 75% to 90% observed a single time. The germline V gene has CDR1 SGDLS and CDR2 YYNGEE. J gave up 4 bases and V 3 bases, and 10 bases lay outside the gene matches. The CDR3 has 17 amino acids. This chain links TRBV9 with TRBJ2-3; 11 nucleotides align to TRBD2. This TCR came from an older man with acute or convalescent COVID-19. Source material: peripheral blood. For the CDR3, the DNA is TGTGCCAGCAGCGCAAACCAACTAGCGGGGGCCTCAGATACGCAGTATTTT. It yields the protein CASSANQLAGASDTQYF.